Listed below are T cell receptor beta chains from one sample, sequenced in a study of blood T cell repertoires in COVID-19. The table came from immunoSEQ multiplex PCR; TCRdb's copy has only in-frame clones and leaves some out. This repertoire shows roughly 68,000 clones, 88% found once; its top ten account for 43%. The sequenced sample consisted of peripheral blood. These receptors all stem from a woman aged 55-70 years with COVID-19, enrolled during active disease. CDR3s include the opening cysteine and the closing phenylalanine or tryptophan. Each record gives: D gene, V gene, clone size, J gene, CDR3 protein, CDR3 DNA. D genes are given only for firm matches. Clone size appears in some rows only: once, few, many, or a class for an expanded clone.

D: TRBD1
V: TRBV6-5
size: -
J: TRBJ1-2
CDR3: CARGKQGGRGYTF
DNA: TGTGCCAGGGGAAAACAGGGGGGTCGGGGCTACACCTTC

D: -
V: TRBV4-1
size: -
J: TRBJ1-5
CDR3: CASSSGTPASNQPQHF
DNA: TGCGCCAGCAGCTCGGGGACACCGGCCAGCAATCAGCCCCAGCATTTT

D: -
V: TRBV11-2
size: -
J: TRBJ2-5
CDR3: CASSLGRETQYF
DNA: TGTGCCAGCAGCTTAGGGAGGGAGACCCAGTACTTC

D: TRBD2
V: TRBV11-3
size: few
J: TRBJ2-3
CDR3: CASSLVRLAGWTDTQYF
DNA: TGTGCCAGCAGCTTAGTTCGTCTAGCGGGGTGGACAGATACGCAGTATTTT

D: -
V: TRBV2
size: -
J: TRBJ2-5
CDR3: CASSDMGQETQYF
DNA: TGTGCCAGCAGCGACATGGGCCAAGAGACCCAGTACTTC

D: -
V: TRBV30
size: -
J: TRBJ2-7
CDR3: CAWSVQDSTYEQYF
DNA: TGTGCCTGGAGTGTACAAGACTCTACCTACGAGCAGTACTTC

D: TRBD2
V: TRBV7-2
size: -
J: TRBJ2-1
CDR3: CASSSRLAADNEQFF
DNA: TGTGCCAGCAGCTCCCGACTAGCGGCGGACAATGAGCAGTTCTTC

D: -
V: TRBV19
size: -
J: TRBJ1-6
CDR3: CASTPGINSPLHF
DNA: TGTGCCAGTACTCCCGGGATTAATTCACCCCTCCACTTT

D: TRBD1
V: TRBV6-5
size: -
J: TRBJ1-3
CDR3: CASRLQGIGNTIYF
DNA: TGTGCCAGCAGACTACAGGGGATCGGAAACACCATATATTTT

D: -
V: TRBV4-3
size: -
J: TRBJ2-1
CDR3: CASSPDQEGSYNEQFF
DNA: TGCGCCAGCAGCCCCGATCAAGAGGGCTCCTACAATGAGCAGTTCTTC

D: -
V: TRBV12-3/TRBV12-4
size: -
J: TRBJ2-7
CDR3: CASSLGPEYF
DNA: TGTGCCAGCAGTTTAGGGCCAGAGTACTTC

D: -
V: TRBV27
size: -
J: TRBJ1-1
CDR3: CASSLRGNGLAFF
DNA: TGTGCCAGCAGTTTAAGAGGGAACGGTTTAGCTTTCTTT

D: TRBD2
V: TRBV27
size: once
J: TRBJ2-7
CDR3: CASSPSGLAIGYEQYF
DNA: TGTGCCAGCAGTCCATCGGGACTAGCCATCGGCTACGAGCAGTACTTC

D: TRBD1
V: TRBV6-2/TRBV6-3
size: -
J: TRBJ1-2
CDR3: CASSYTGQGLYGYTF
DNA: TGTGCCAGCAGTTACACAGGACAGGGACTTTATGGCTACACCTTC

D: -
V: TRBV28
size: -
J: TRBJ1-5
CDR3: CASCPRGGPQHF
DNA: TGTGCCAGCTGCCCTCGGGGGGGGCCCCAGCATTTT

D: TRBD1
V: TRBV4-2
size: -
J: TRBJ1-4
CDR3: CASSQDGDRVDEKLFF
DNA: TGTGCCAGCAGCCAAGACGGGGACAGGGTTGATGAAAAACTGTTTTTT

D: TRBD1
V: TRBV28
size: -
J: TRBJ1-2
CDR3: CASNSGTGTGYTF
DNA: TGTGCCAGCAATTCCGGGACAGGGACTGGCTACACCTTC

D: TRBD1
V: TRBV7-2
size: -
J: TRBJ2-1
CDR3: CASSADWDRRSYNEQFF
DNA: TGTGCCAGCAGCGCAGACTGGGACAGGCGATCCTACAATGAGCAGTTCTTC

D: TRBD2
V: TRBV10-3
size: -
J: TRBJ2-1
CDR3: CAISPGLAGGSLTYNEQFF
DNA: TGTGCCATCAGCCCGGGACTAGCGGGAGGAAGTTTAACGTACAATGAGCAGTTCTTC

D: -
V: TRBV4-2
size: once
J: TRBJ1-2
CDR3: CASSQGGSPANYGYTF
DNA: TGTGCCAGCAGCCAAGGCGGCAGTCCTGCTAACTATGGCTACACCTTC

D: TRBD2
V: TRBV10-2
size: -
J: TRBJ2-2
CDR3: CASRLAGNTGELFF
DNA: TGCGCCAGCCGACTAGCGGGGAACACCGGGGAGCTGTTTTTT

D: -
V: TRBV9
size: once
J: TRBJ2-1
CDR3: CASTREGEVYNEQFF
DNA: TGTGCCAGCACCAGGGAGGGGGAGGTTTACAATGAGCAGTTCTTC

D: TRBD2
V: TRBV6-5
size: -
J: TRBJ2-2
CDR3: CASSYSGLGAGELFF
DNA: TGTGCCAGCAGTTACTCTGGACTAGGGGCCGGGGAGCTGTTTTTT

D: -
V: TRBV5-1
size: -
J: TRBJ1-1
CDR3: CASSLYQMNTEAFF
DNA: TGCGCCAGCAGCTTGTACCAGATGAACACTGAAGCTTTCTTT

D: -
V: TRBV12-3/TRBV12-4
size: -
J: TRBJ1-1
CDR3: CASSYRTEAFF
DNA: TGTGCCAGCAGTTATCGGACTGAAGCTTTCTTT

D: TRBD1
V: TRBV6-5
size: -
J: TRBJ1-2
CDR3: CASSRGNYGYTF
DNA: TGTGCCAGTAGCAGGGGGAACTATGGCTACACCTTC

D: -
V: TRBV4-1
size: -
J: TRBJ2-1
CDR3: CASSLPTGIEQFF
DNA: TGCGCCAGCAGCCTCCCGACAGGAATCGAGCAGTTCTTC